The rows below give T cell receptor beta chains drawn from one sample of a study of blood T cell repertoires in COVID-19. The repertoire was sequenced with immunoSEQ multiplex PCR; TCRdb's copy has only in-frame clones and lacks some. The sample lists 80,000 to 85,000 clones; around 90% were seen once. Source material: peripheral blood. The receptor source for this set is a woman older than 75 with acute or convalescent COVID-19. Both conserved end residues are part of each CDR3. A D gene is named only where the DNA matches it firmly. Size is stated for part of the rows, as once, few or many counts, or as a class when the clone is expanded.

clone_size j_call v_call d_call cdr3_aa cdr3_nt
few TRBJ1-4 TRBV19 TRBD1 CASSPGQGRTNEKLFF TGTGCCAGTAGTCCCGGACAGGGGAGAACTAATGAAAAACTGTTTTTT
- TRBJ1-1 TRBV7-8 - CASSLVGEVTEAFF TGTGCCAGCAGCTTAGTTGGGGAGGTCACTGAAGCTTTCTTT
- TRBJ1-2 TRBV6-6 - CASSPSHGYTF TGTGCCAGCAGTCCCTCCCATGGCTACACCTTC
once TRBJ1-5 TRBV19 TRBD1 CASSSWDRPNQPQHF TGTGCCAGTAGTTCATGGGACAGGCCCAATCAGCCCCAGCATTTT
- TRBJ2-2 TRBV11-2 TRBD1 CASSLTGGNTGELFF TGTGCCAGCAGCTTAACAGGGGGGAACACCGGGGAGCTGTTTTTT
once TRBJ2-7 TRBV18 - CASSPPRQGGEQYF TGTGCCAGCTCACCACCGAGGCAGGGAGGCGAGCAGTACTTC
once TRBJ1-2 TRBV6-1 - CASSEGFGRAAGYTF TGTGCCAGCAGTGAAGGATTTGGCAGGGCGGCCGGCTACACCTTC
- TRBJ1-3 TRBV7-8 - CASSRTGSGNTIYF TGTGCCAGCAGCCGCACAGGGAGCGGAAACACCATATATTTT
few TRBJ1-1 TRBV19 - CASSIARNTEAFF TGTGCCAGTAGTATAGCCAGGAACACTGAAGCTTTCTTT
- TRBJ1-1 TRBV7-3 - CASSLSPNLNTEAFF TGTGCCAGCAGCTTATCGCCCAACTTGAACACTGAAGCTTTCTTT
- TRBJ2-1 TRBV19 TRBD1 CASMKGAERFFINEQFF TGTGCCAGTATGAAGGGGGCAGAACGATTCTTCATCAATGAGCAGTTCTTC
few TRBJ2-1 TRBV7-7 TRBD2 CASSLAVTSGGYNEQFF TGTGCTAGCAGCTTAGCCGTGACTAGCGGAGGCTACAATGAGCAGTTCTTC
- TRBJ2-7 TRBV7-2 - CASSLVAYEQYF TGTGCCAGCAGCTTAGTGGCATACGAGCAGTACTTC
- TRBJ1-4 TRBV7-2 - CASSSYREGNEKLFF TGTGCCAGCAGCTCGTACAGGGAGGGGAATGAAAAACTGTTTTTT
- TRBJ1-2 TRBV6-1 - CASSETSARFDGYTF TGTGCCAGCAGTGAAACTTCCGCCAGGTTCGATGGCTACACCTTC
- TRBJ2-3 TRBV7-6 - CASSPVGQPTDTQYF TGTGCCAGCAGCCCCGTTGGACAACCCACAGATACGCAGTATTTT
- TRBJ1-1 TRBV30 - CAWSATGGFGTEAFF TGTGCCTGGAGTGCCACGGGGGGGTTTGGCACTGAAGCTTTCTTT
- TRBJ2-7 TRBV19 TRBD2 CASSTSGSEQYF TGTGCCAGTAGTACTAGCGGGAGTGAGCAGTACTTC
- TRBJ2-2 TRBV5-4 TRBD1 CASSPTGTVNTGELFF TGTGCCAGCAGCCCAACCGGGACAGTGAACACCGGGGAGCTGTTTTTT
few TRBJ1-1 TRBV9 - CASSVGSRGSTEAFF TGTGCCAGCAGCGTAGGCAGCCGAGGGAGCACTGAAGCTTTCTTT
once TRBJ1-1 TRBV5-5 - CASSLLEDTEAFF TGTGCCAGCAGCTTGCTCGAGGACACTGAAGCTTTCTTT
- TRBJ1-3 TRBV5-1 - CASSSTGNSGNTIYF TGCGCCAGCAGCTCCACGGGAAACTCTGGAAACACCATATATTTT
many TRBJ2-2 TRBV2 TRBD1 CASGGQGRNTGELFF TGTGCCAGTGGGGGACAGGGGCGAAACACCGGGGAGCTGTTTTTT
- TRBJ1-2 TRBV25-1 TRBD1 CASRDGTGAFGGYTF TGTGCCAGCAGGGATGGGACAGGAGCCTTTGGAGGCTACACCTTC
few TRBJ1-4 TRBV27 TRBD1 CATRRGTGNEKLFF TGTGCCACCCGGCGGGGGACAGGGAATGAAAAACTGTTTTTT
- TRBJ2-1 TRBV24-1 TRBD2 CATSDLGARGGDYNEQFF TGTGCCACCAGTGATTTGGGAGCGCGGGGGGGCGACTACAATGAGCAGTTCTTC
- TRBJ2-5 TRBV6-6 - CASRGGLHQETQYF TGTGCCAGCAGGGGTGGGCTACACCAAGAGACCCAGTACTTC
- TRBJ1-6 TRBV6-6 - CASSSSEVRDSPLHF TGTGCCAGCAGTAGCTCAGAAGTACGGGATTCACCCCTCCACTTT
- TRBJ2-5 TRBV5-4 TRBD2 CASSRGTSGIQETQYF TGTGCCAGCAGCCGAGGGACTAGCGGCATCCAAGAGACCCAGTACTTC
- TRBJ2-1 TRBV5-1 TRBD2 CASSSGLAGAYNEQFF TGCGCCAGCAGCTCGGGACTAGCGGGGGCCTACAATGAGCAGTTCTTC
- TRBJ2-3 TRBV5-1 TRBD2 CASSLAGLAASTDTQYF TGCGCCAGCAGCTTGGCCGGGCTAGCGGCCTCCACAGATACGCAGTATTTT
- TRBJ1-1 TRBV7-2 - CASSLVGGVNTEAFF TGTGCCAGCAGCTTAGTGGGGGGAGTAAACACTGAAGCTTTCTTT
- TRBJ2-3 TRBV24-1 - CATSDFLRTLRITDTQYF TGTGCCACCAGTGATTTTCTTCGGACTCTCAGAATCACAGATACGCAGTATTTT
- TRBJ2-3 TRBV6-2/TRBV6-3 TRBD2 CASSPRLATDTQYF TGTGCCAGCAGCCCCCGACTAGCAACAGATACGCAGTATTTT
- TRBJ1-1 TRBV27 - CASSLTRGTEAFF TGTGCCAGCAGTTTAACACGGGGCACTGAAGCTTTCTTT
- TRBJ2-1 TRBV7-9 TRBD2 CASSLGSGTSRSYNEQFF TGTGCCAGCAGCTTAGGCTCCGGGACTAGTCGCTCCTACAATGAGCAGTTCTTC
- TRBJ2-3 TRBV7-2 - CASSWRATPSTDTQYF TGTGCCAGCAGCTGGCGGGCCACACCTAGCACAGATACGCAGTATTTT
- TRBJ2-3 TRBV7-2 TRBD1 CASRQGLSTDTQYF TGTGCCAGCAGACAGGGGCTGAGCACAGATACGCAGTATTTT
- TRBJ2-7 TRBV19 TRBD1 CASTLTPQDRGYEQYF TGTGCCAGTACCCTCACCCCCCAGGACAGGGGATACGAGCAGTACTTC
- TRBJ2-1 TRBV12-3/TRBV12-4 - CASSFYYEQFF TGTGCCAGCAGTTTTTACTATGAGCAGTTCTTC
- TRBJ1-2 TRBV6-5 - CATVKGDYGYTF TGTGCCACAGTCAAGGGGGACTATGGCTACACCTTC